These 12 T cell receptor beta chains came from one sample sequenced in a study of blood T cells in healthy people across ages. For the second PCR, which ran for roughly 7 to 11 cycles, a sample-barcoded 5' primer and a J-beta primer mix were used. TCRdb re-derived calls from the 5' RACE reads in MiXCR, one entry per CDR3 protein. The table records fewer than 2,000,000 distinct CDR3 sequences, around 35% of them present only once. The sequencing sample was made of blood. The receptors come from a woman younger than 45 in good health.

The chain employs TRBV3-1 and TRBJ2-3, with TRBD2 matching over 11 bases. The trim removed 3 bases at V and 0 bases at J, leaving 11 bases unmatched. From germline, CDR1 is LGHDT and CDR2 YNNKEL (reference sequence). This CDR3 region has 19 residues. The CDR3 nucleotides are TGTGCCAGCAGCCATCGACTAGCGGGGTCCCCAGTAAGCACAGATACGCAGTATTTT. Its translation: CASSHRLAGSPVSTDTQYF.

The chain has TRBV4-1 and TRBJ2-1; 7 nucleotides line up with TRBD2. V was pared by 4 bases and J by 0 bases, with 9 bases of the junction left unmatched. CDR1 is MGHRA, CDR2 YSYEKL, per germline. The CDR3 totals 17 residues. CDR3 DNA sequence: TGCGCCAGCAGCCTAATACTAGCGACCAGCTCCTACAATGAGCAGTTCTTC. It specifies CASSLILATSSYNEQFF.

This chain links TRBV18 with TRBJ1-5, with D possibly being TRBD1 (6 bases). V was cut by 3 bases and J by 6 bases, with 15 bases left in between. Germline V gene data show CDR1 as KGHSH and CDR2 as LQKENI. The CDR3 runs 15 residues. The DNA for the CDR3 is TGTGCCAGCTCACCGGCAGGGGCGGTGGGTCAGCCCCAGCATTTT. It specifies CASSPAGAVGQPQHF.

This clonotype has just a few counts. The chain carries TRBV29-1 and TRBJ2-7; either TRBD1 or TRBD2 may fit D (5 bases each). Germline V gene sequence: CDR1 SQVTM, CDR2 ANQGSEA. V shed 7 bases and J shed 0 bases, with 22 bases lying between them. The CDR3 length is 16 residues. For the CDR3, the DNA is TGCAGCGCCAACGGGTTTAAGGGGAGTAGCTCCTACGAGCAGTACTTC. This encodes CSANGFKGSSSYEQYF.

The V call is TRBV12-3 or TRBV12-4, the J call TRBJ2-5; tentatively, D is TRBD1 (6 bases). The V and J ends lost 5 bases and 5 bases respectively, with 21 bases between them. This CDR3 region has 16 residues. This CDR3 is CASSEAGRGFGETQYF. DNA for the CDR3: TGTGCCAGCAGTGAAGCCGGCAGGGGATTTGGTGAGACCCAGTACTTC.

The chain employs TRBV12-3 or TRBV12-4 and TRBJ2-3; TRBD2 agrees at 8 bases. V was pared by 6 bases and J by 2 bases, with 7 bases of the junction left unmatched. There are 15 residues in the CDR3. CDR3 in amino acids: CASRPTSGDTDTQYF. The DNA of the CDR3 is TGTGCCAGCAGACCAACTAGCGGCGACACAGATACGCAGTATTTT.

The J gene is TRBJ2-3, the V gene TRBV12-3 or TRBV12-4; 13 bases map to TRBD2. V shed 6 bases and J 3 bases; nucleotides not matched to a gene: 9. This CDR3 spans 17 amino acids. The CDR3 DNA is TGTGCCAGCAGCCCCCGACTAGCGGGAGGTGGTACAGATACGCAGTATTTT. This gives the protein CASSPRLAGGGTDTQYF.

The J gene is TRBJ1-4, the V gene TRBV6-5; D is possibly TRBD1 (6 bases). With 7 bases removed from V and 4 bases from J, the gap between germline ends came to 13 bases. The germline V gene encodes CDR1 MNHEY and CDR2 SVGAGI. The CDR3 extends over 14 amino acids. CDR3: CASKETGDNEKLFF. In nucleotides, the CDR3 is TGTGCCAGCAAAGAGACAGGCGATAATGAAAAACTGTTTTTT.

This clonotype was found a few times. This chain joins TRBV5-1 and TRBJ2-1, with 10 bases that match TRBD2. The CDR3 spans 15 residues. Germline CDR1 SGHRS, CDR2 YFSETQ. With 4 bases clipped from V and 8 bases from J, the junction kept 9 bases outside the gene matches. The CDR3 spells CASSDYLAGDDEQFF. The DNA for the CDR3 is TGCGCCAGCAGCGACTACCTAGCGGGGGATGATGAGCAGTTCTTC.

This clonotype was observed many times. The gene calls are TRBV29-1 and TRBJ2-7; 7 bases map to TRBD1. This CDR3 is built from 12 residues. CDR1 is SQVTM and CDR2 is ANQGSEA in the germline V gene. The junction had 3 bases not matched to a gene; V was cut back by 4 bases and J by 3 bases. The CDR3 reads CSVGDSIYEQYF. In nucleotides, the CDR3 is TGCAGCGTTGGGGACAGTATCTACGAGCAGTACTTC.

The chain joins TRBV20-1 to TRBJ2-6, with a tentative D call TRBD2 (7 bases). Trimming left V 5 bases short and J 0 bases short, with 14 bases between. This CDR3 has 16 residues. CDR1 and CDR2 (germline): DFQATT, SNEGSKA (reference sequence). CDR3 protein: CSALRGPVSGANVLTF. As DNA, the CDR3 is TGCAGTGCTCTGCGGGGGCCGGTCTCTGGGGCCAACGTCCTGACTTTC.

In its sample, this clonotype was seen a few times. V and J are TRBV20-1 and TRBJ1-1; D possibly corresponds to TRBD1 (6 bases). Germline CDR1 and CDR2: DFQATT and SNEGSKA (reference sequence). The CDR3 has 16 residues. Trimming took 3 bases from V and 1 from J, leaving 18 bases between them. The CDR3 loop reads CSAREPTGRGNTEAFF. CDR3 DNA: TGCAGTGCTAGGGAACCGACAGGTAGAGGGAACACTGAAGCTTTCTTT.